This entry features one T cell receptor beta chain sequence. Primers used in a second PCR of roughly 6 to 11 cycles were a sample-barcoded 5' primer and a J-beta primer mix. TCRdb itself ran the 5' RACE reads through MiXCR, one entry per CDR3 protein. This sample yields around 1.7 million distinct CDR3 sequences, of which approximately 28% are seen a single time; around 7.7% belongs to the top ten. This CDR3 contains 14 residues. Germline loops: CDR1 SQVTM, CDR2 ANQGSEA. The V segment lost 1 base and the J segment 2 bases; nucleotides outside the gene matches: 4. The data stem from a study of blood T cells in healthy people across ages.

Sequencing was performed on blood. This sequence was found in a woman aged 30 to 39 in good health. The chain couples TRBV29-1 to TRBJ1-2; 7 bases align to TRBD1. The CDR3: CSVEGTGENYGYTF. The CDR3 nucleotides read TGCAGCGTTGAAGGGACAGGTGAAAACTATGGCTACACCTTC.